This TCR beta chain was recovered during a study of blood T cell repertoires in COVID-19. Study at large: Specimens from acute and convalescent COVID-19 originated in the United States, Italy and Spain.

This clone was counted only a few times. Trimming stripped 6 bases from V and 8 bases from J, with 22 bases between. The V gene's germline CDR1 is LNHDA and CDR2 SQIVND (reference sequence). CDR3 length: 15 amino acids. Authors' data handling: Estimated nucleated cell counts came from reference gene primer amplification. Sequencing used immunoSEQ multiplex PCR; TCRdb keeps in-frame clones, though not all of them. The V and J calls and clone size are taken from that table; D and trimming were inferred from the DNA. The table has hundreds of thousands of clones, over 75% seen once. Ages ranged from roughly 18 to 100 years, with residence in more than 20 US areas. Among Cohort 3 donors, those recovered had two negative PCRs, clearance, or symptom resolution.

The J gene is TRBJ1-2, the V gene TRBV19; TRBD1 might be the D (6 bases). This TCR was recovered from a woman aged 25 to 39 who had recovered from COVID-19. The specimen sequenced was PBMCs or T cells enriched from blood (not recorded which). The CDR3 reads CASSRPYDRTYGYTF. The CDR3 DNA sequence: TGTGCCAGTAGCCGCCCTTATGACAGGACGTACGGCTACACCTTC.